A single T cell receptor (beta chain) is shown here with its context. Antigen specificity is unknown. The sample comes from a study of cytomegalovirus exposure and HLA in healthy donors. Notes on the study in general: Most CMV-associated TCR beta chains appeared HLA-restricted in a later analysis. Usually a TCR sequence was rare, but some public TCRs were found in many donors. Reported results showed that the classifier diagnosed cytomegalovirus status with high specificity and sensitivity. Clonal expansion was found to be greater in HLA-associated TCR beta chains than in equally common others in a later analysis.

V shed 7 bases and J shed 5 bases, with 21 bases lying between them. The CDR3 runs 15 residues. CDR1 is SGHVS and CDR2 is FQNEAQ in the germline V gene. Researchers ran the PCR with 60 Vbeta and 13 Jbeta primers. Method: immunoSEQ multiplex PCR; TCRdb's copy keeps in-frame clones and lacks some. The table has 60,000 to 80,000 clones, less than 70% seen once. Sample: PBMCs. This TCR was recovered from a man younger than 45 in good health and CMV-seronegative. The chain combines TRBV7-8 with TRBJ2-7, with a possible D match to TRBD1 (6 bases). Written as DNA, the CDR3 is TGTGCCAGCAACCTAGGGGGAGACTACCTCCACGAGCAGTACTTC. Amino acid sequence: CASNLGGDYLHEQYF.